One and the same sample provided the 17 T cell receptor beta chains below, sequenced in a study (dated 2022 in TCRdb). Library method: the immunoSEQ multiplex PCR assay. The table was pulled from immuneACCESS by TCRdb, which kept in-frame rearrangements only. Such tables lose some clones; where checked, under half of the loss comes from unresolved V genes, and the rest has no known cause. The sample contains about 50,000 clones, about 92% of them found a single time. The ten largest account for roughly 10% of the sample. The specimen was PBMCs. These receptors were obtained from a man aged 35 to 55 with rheumatoid arthritis.

J is TRBJ2-4 and V is TRBV5-5, with a weak D call TRBD1 (6 bases). CDR3 size: 16 residues. Germline V gene sequence: CDR1 SGHKS, CDR2 YYEKEE (reference sequence). V lost 0 bases to trimming and J lost 10 bases, with 20 bases between them. DNA of the CDR3: TGTGCCAGCAGCTTGGAACAGGGACGTCCTCCTCCAATTCAGTACTTC. Amino acid sequence: CASSLEQGRPPPIQYF.

V and J are TRBV24-1 and TRBJ2-5; no firm D call. This CDR3 is 13 amino acids long. The ends were cut back, 0 bases at V and 4 bases at J, with 5 bases in the middle. CDR1 KGHDR and CDR2 SFDVKD come from the germline V gene. CDR3 nucleotides: TGTGCCACCAGTGATTTGCGAACAGAGACCCAGTACTTC. This gives the protein CATSDLRTETQYF.

The genes are TRBV6-5 and TRBJ2-1; a possible D gene is TRBD2 (6 bases). Germline CDR1 MNHEY, CDR2 SVGAGI. The CDR3 has 12 residues. The V and J ends lost 6 bases and 15 bases respectively, with 18 bases between them. In DNA, the CDR3 is TGTGCCAGCAGCCATACGGGAGTCGACTTGTTCTTC. Its translation: CASSHTGVDLFF.

The chain is built from TRBV5-1 and TRBJ1-5; weak D call: TRBD1 (6 bases). The ends were cut back, 1 base at V and 6 bases at J, with 14 bases in the middle. Per germline, CDR1 SGHRS and CDR2 YFSETQ. The CDR3 sequence is 15 residues long. The CDR3 DNA reads as TGCGCCAGCAGCTTGAGGGCAGGGGAGGGTCAGCCCCAGCATTTT. This gives the protein CASSLRAGEGQPQHF.

This rearrangement joins TRBV6-2 or TRBV6-3 to TRBJ2-5, with D possibly TRBD2 on 6 matching bases. Germline CDR1 MNHEY, CDR2 SVGEGT. The CDR3 totals 14 residues. V was cut by 2 bases and J by 1 base, with 8 bases left in between. CDR3 DNA sequence: TGTGCCAGCAGTTACATGGGACTCCAAGAGACCCAGTACTTC. This sequence encodes CASSYMGLQETQYF.

The rearrangement uses TRBV27 and TRBJ2-7, with D perhaps given as TRBD1 or TRBD2 (5 bases each). V gave up 1 base and J gave up 7 bases, with 17 bases separating them. Germline CDR1 MNHEY, CDR2 SMNVEV (reference sequence). CDR3 length equals 15 residues. Written as DNA, the CDR3 is TGTGCCAGCAGTTTATTCGTGCAGGGAGTGAGGGAGCAGTACTTC. Protein: CASSLFVQGVREQYF.

The chain couples TRBV5-4 to TRBJ2-7, with D possibly being TRBD2 (6 bases). With 5 bases removed from V and 3 bases from J, the gap between germline ends came to 15 bases. The germline CDR1 and CDR2 sequences are SGHNT and YYREEE (reference sequence). This CDR3 is built from 14 residues. The CDR3 is CASSSNRGIYEQYF. In nucleotides, the CDR3 is TGTGCCAGCAGTTCTAACCGGGGGATCTACGAGCAGTACTTC.

The CDR3 reads CASSTRLTTEAFF. Written as DNA, the CDR3 is TGTGCCAGCAGCACCCGCTTGACGACTGAAGCTTTCTTT. This chain uses TRBV6-2 or TRBV6-3 with TRBJ1-1; D not resolved. V was shortened by 6 bases and J by 5 bases, with 13 bases between the two germline ends. The CDR3 extends over 13 amino acids. Germline CDR1 is MNHEY and CDR2 is SVGEGT.

On this clone: One end of the junction varies from germline; a read error may be responsible. The chain carries TRBV19 and TRBJ2-7; D tentatively reads TRBD1 or TRBD2 (5 bases each). The length of the CDR3 is 11 residues. Germline V CDR1 and CDR2: LNHDA, SQIVND (reference sequence). The CDR3 sequence: CRDRKSYEQYF. As DNA, the CDR3 is TGCAGGGACCGGAAGTCCTACGAGCAGTACTTC.

The chain is built from TRBV6-5 and TRBJ1-1; D gene ambiguous. V was pared by 2 bases and J by 4 bases, with 11 bases between. The germline V gene encodes CDR1 MNHEY and CDR2 SVGAGI. The CDR3 loop spans 14 amino acids. This CDR3 is CASSYLGSSTEAFF. CDR3 DNA sequence: TGTGCCAGCAGTTACCTGGGTTCGTCCACTGAAGCTTTCTTT.

The chain joins TRBV18 to TRBJ2-7, with D possibly TRBD1 on 5 matching bases. This CDR3 is built from 15 residues. V gave up 6 bases and J gave up 7 bases, with 22 bases separating them. CDR1 is KGHSH, CDR2 LQKENI, per germline. In DNA, the CDR3 is TGTGCCAGCTCTTCAGGGTCCCCACCGTTTGGAGAGCAGTACTTC. Translated: CASSSGSPPFGEQYF.

This chain links TRBV7-9 with TRBJ2-3; no definite D call. CDR3 length: 12 amino acids. Trimming took off 5 bases at V and 1 base at J, with 4 bases between the two ends. Looked up from germline, CDR1 is SEHNR and CDR2 is FQNEAQ (reference sequence). The CDR3 protein is CASSPGTDTQYF. The CDR3 DNA reads TGTGCCAGCAGCCCAGGCACAGATACGCAGTATTTT.

The J gene is TRBJ2-1, the V gene TRBV2, with 14 bases fitting TRBD2. With V trimmed by 6 bases and J by 10 bases, 8 bases remained unmatched. CDR3 size: 15 residues. Germline V lookup: CDR1 SNHLY, CDR2 FYNNEI. This CDR3 reads CASRGLAGGVWEQFF. CDR3 nucleotide sequence: TGTGCCAGCAGAGGACTAGCGGGAGGTGTATGGGAGCAGTTCTTC.

The rearrangement links TRBV24-1 to TRBJ2-1, with 9 bases fitting TRBD2. Per the germline V gene, CDR1 is KGHDR and CDR2 is SFDVKD. Trimming cost V 2 bases and J 4 bases; bases outside gene matches: 5. CDR3 size: 16 residues. The CDR3 reads CATSDSTSGLYNEQFF. CDR3 DNA sequence: TGTGCCACCAGTGATTCTACTAGCGGGCTATACAATGAGCAGTTCTTC.

This rearrangement joins TRBV27 to TRBJ2-2, with unresolved D. Trimming shortened V by 6 bases and J by 4 bases, and 12 bases separated the two germline ends. The CDR3 has 14 amino acids. Per germline, CDR1 MNHEY and CDR2 SMNVEV (reference sequence). In DNA form, the CDR3 reads TGTGCCAGCAGACGCCCAGGAGTCACCGGGGAGCTGTTTTTT. Protein product: CASRRPGVTGELFF.

The rearrangement links TRBV9 to TRBJ2-1; 12 bases agree with TRBD2. The V and J ends lost 4 bases and 7 bases, in that order; junction bases with no gene match: 6. CDR1 is SGDLS and CDR2 is YYNGEE in the germline V gene. This CDR3 is built from 15 residues. This CDR3 reads CASSTPGTSGNEQFF. CDR3 bases: TGTGCCAGCAGCACCCCTGGGACTAGCGGGAATGAGCAGTTCTTC.

The chain is built from TRBV12-3 or TRBV12-4 and TRBJ2-1; no reliable D call. The V and J ends lost 6 bases and 10 bases respectively, with 10 bases between them. CDR3 length: 11 residues. The CDR3 nucleotides read TGTGCCAGCAGCCCAATACGGGAGCAGTTCTTC. This translates into CASSPIREQFF.